The rows below give T cell receptor beta chains drawn from one sample of a study of shared clonotypes between healthy human individuals. The protocol was immunoSEQ multiplex PCR, while the TCRdb copy is restricted to in-frame clones and leaves out a portion. The sample lists about 2.4 million clones, under 95% occurring once. The sequencing input was naive CD4+ T cells from PBMCs. The source is a man aged 18 to 30 in good health. Some clones in this sample may be carry-over from other donors' samples. The CDR3 runs from the conserved cysteine through the conserved F or W. Each record gives: V gene, J gene, clone size, D gene, CDR3 protein. The D gene is left open where the match is weak. Clone size is given for some rows only: seen once, a few or many times, or a class if the clone is expanded.

TRBV6-6	TRBJ2-1	-	TRBD2	CASRTTSGRSHEQFF
TRBV5-5	TRBJ1-5	few	TRBD1	CASSWGQGRSNQPQHF
TRBV7-2	TRBJ2-3	-	-	CASSKTGILQYF
TRBV4-2	TRBJ2-2	-	-	CASSQLGANTGELFF
TRBV11-3	TRBJ2-1	-	TRBD2	CASSLLAGGTEQFF
TRBV28	TRBJ1-1	-	TRBD1	CASRIDREDTEAFF
TRBV5-5	TRBJ2-5	-	-	CASSLVPPGTQYF
TRBV5-1	TRBJ2-1	-	TRBD2	CASSLDAGGLAGYNEQFF
TRBV6-1	TRBJ1-5	-	TRBD1	CASVTGASNQPQHF
TRBV5-1	TRBJ2-3	-	-	CASSFQSASTDTQYF
TRBV7-2	TRBJ2-5	-	TRBD2	CASSSSGRNTQYF
TRBV7-9	TRBJ2-5	once	TRBD2	CASRLAGGVETQYF
TRBV6-1	TRBJ2-1	-	-	CAIARWGGSYNEQFF
TRBV4-1	TRBJ2-2	-	TRBD2	CASSQDSGTYTGELFF
TRBV5-4	TRBJ1-3	-	-	CASSLAGTEGNTIYF
TRBV28	TRBJ1-5	-	-	CASSSGQGNGQPQHF
TRBV27	TRBJ2-5	-	-	CASQSGRSRETQYF
TRBV18	TRBJ2-1	-	-	CASSPPPGNEQFF
TRBV11-2	TRBJ2-6	once	TRBD2	CASSPSPGLAGAGANVLTF
TRBV7-2	TRBJ1-5	-	TRBD1	CASSVTGGESNQPQHF
TRBV10-3	TRBJ2-1	-	TRBD2	CAISERLAGAYNEQFF
TRBV7-2	TRBJ1-5	-	-	CASSPSNQPQHF
TRBV27	TRBJ2-1	-	-	CASSILRGTYNEQFF
TRBV27	TRBJ2-7	-	TRBD1	CASRRQGLAYEQYF
TRBV15	TRBJ2-7	-	-	CATSSQGSYEQYF
TRBV28	TRBJ2-5	-	TRBD2	CASSLSGGGGETQYF
TRBV6-1	TRBJ2-7	-	TRBD1	CATIDRVFSYEQYF
TRBV5-4	TRBJ2-2	-	-	CASSLGVGVRQRNTGELFF
TRBV27	TRBJ2-7	once	TRBD2	CASRVSGKSSYEQYF